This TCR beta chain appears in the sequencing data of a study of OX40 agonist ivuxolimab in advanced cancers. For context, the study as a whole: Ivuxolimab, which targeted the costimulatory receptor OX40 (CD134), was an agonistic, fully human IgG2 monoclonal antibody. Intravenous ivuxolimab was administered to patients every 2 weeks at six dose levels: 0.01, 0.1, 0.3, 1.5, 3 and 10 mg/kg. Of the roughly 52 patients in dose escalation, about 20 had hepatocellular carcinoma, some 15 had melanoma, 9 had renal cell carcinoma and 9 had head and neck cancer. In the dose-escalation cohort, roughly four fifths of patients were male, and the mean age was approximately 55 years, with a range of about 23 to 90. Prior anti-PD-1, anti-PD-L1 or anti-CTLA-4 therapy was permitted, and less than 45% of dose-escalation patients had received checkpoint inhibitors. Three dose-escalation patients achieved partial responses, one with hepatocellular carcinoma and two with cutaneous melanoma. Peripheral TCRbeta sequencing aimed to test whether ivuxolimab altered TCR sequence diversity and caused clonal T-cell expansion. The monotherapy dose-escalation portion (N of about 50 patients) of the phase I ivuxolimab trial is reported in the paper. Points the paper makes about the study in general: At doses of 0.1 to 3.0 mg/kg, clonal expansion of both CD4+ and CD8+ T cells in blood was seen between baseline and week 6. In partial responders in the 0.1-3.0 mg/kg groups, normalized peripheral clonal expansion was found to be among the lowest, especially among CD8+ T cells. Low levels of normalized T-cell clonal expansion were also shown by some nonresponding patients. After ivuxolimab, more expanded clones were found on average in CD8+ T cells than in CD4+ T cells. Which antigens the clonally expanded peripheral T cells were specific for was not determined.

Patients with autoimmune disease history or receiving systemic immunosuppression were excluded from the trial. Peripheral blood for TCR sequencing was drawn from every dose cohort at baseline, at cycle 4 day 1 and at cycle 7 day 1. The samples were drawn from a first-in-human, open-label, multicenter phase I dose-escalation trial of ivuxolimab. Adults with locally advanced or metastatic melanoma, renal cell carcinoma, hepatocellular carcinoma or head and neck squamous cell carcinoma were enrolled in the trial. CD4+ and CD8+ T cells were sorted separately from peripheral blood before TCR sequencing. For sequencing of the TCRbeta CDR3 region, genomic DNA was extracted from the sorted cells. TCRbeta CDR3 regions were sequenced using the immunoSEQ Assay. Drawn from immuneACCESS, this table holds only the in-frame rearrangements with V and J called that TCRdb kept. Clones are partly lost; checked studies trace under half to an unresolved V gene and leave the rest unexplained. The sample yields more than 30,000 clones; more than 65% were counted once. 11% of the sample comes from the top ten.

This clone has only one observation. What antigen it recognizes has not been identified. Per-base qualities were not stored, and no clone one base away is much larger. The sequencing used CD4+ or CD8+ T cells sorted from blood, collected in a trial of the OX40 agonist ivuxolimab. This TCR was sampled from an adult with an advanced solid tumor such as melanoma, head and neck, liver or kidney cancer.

The CDR3 sequence is CASSPYFTGELFF. The base sequence is TGTGCCAGCAGCCCTTACTTCACCGGGGAGCTGTTTTTT. The V and J segments used are TRBV5-6 and TRBJ2-2, with no confident D gene call. Cut back by 4 bases and 4 bases, the V and J ends lie 8 bases apart. The germline V gene provides CDR1 SGHDT and CDR2 YYEEEE. The CDR3 runs 13 residues from the cysteine to the phenylalanine. Only the CDR3 part of the read is kept: 39 bases, read in frame from the first base. The entire variable domain, with the stretches around the CDR3 drawn from the reference TRBV5-6 and TRBJ2-2 proteins, is DAGVTQSPTHLIKTRGQQVTLRCSPKSGHDTVSWYQQALGQGPQFIFQYYEEEERQRGNFPDRFSGHQFPNYSSELNVNALLLGDSALYLCASSPYFTGELFFGEGSRLTVL.